This T cell receptor (beta chain) was observed in a study of regulatory T cells in long-lasting Graves disease. CDR3-region Arm-PCR and iRepertoire HTBI primers produced the TCR beta libraries. TCRdb re-analysed the multiplex PCR reads in MiXCR, keeping a single row per CDR3 protein. The table records about 540,000 distinct CDR3 sequences, 13% of them present only once. Time point here: newly diagnosed GD, antithyroid drugs for less than 3 months. Generation of the TCR library employed RNA extracted from PBMCs. Under American Thyroid Association guidelines, Graves' disease was diagnosed. This CDR3 contains 15 residues. The germline gives CDR1 GTSNPN, CDR2 SVGIG (reference sequence). V was pared by 1 base and J by 9 bases, with 7 bases of the junction left unmatched. These records were also assigned to another study, of T cells in Graves' hyperthyroidism and ophthalmopathy. That work contributes: HTBI primers were the set used in a first-round RT-PCR of the TCR CDR3. Blood shared most expanded thyroid clonotypes above 0.001.

This specimen was peripheral blood mononuclear cells (PBMCs), taken at new diagnosis, from a patient treated with antithyroid drugs. The chain is built from TRBV30 and TRBJ2-1; 12 bases agree with TRBD2. This TCR was recovered from a man aged 30 to 45 with Graves disease. The CDR3 region is CAWSAGLAGRVEQFF. CDR3 nucleotide sequence: TGTGCCTGGAGTGCGGGACTAGCGGGCAGGGTTGAGCAGTTCTTC.